This T cell receptor (beta chain) was identified during a study of T cell repertoires in cytomegalovirus infection. Overall study context: Public TCR beta signature analysis indicated the presence of both CMV infection and matching HLA type. Study-wide results and caveats: The response measured ex vivo was dominated by TCR beta clonotypes (HLA-C-restricted and CMV-specific). Identification of carriers of CMV plus the relevant HLA was performed using cumulative public TCR beta family frequency.

The CDR3 spans 14 residues. Trimming cost V 5 bases and J 1 base, with 11 bases left between them. CDR1 and CDR2 (germline): SGHAT, FQNNGV. The sample holds many counts of this clonotype. The antigen remains undetermined. From the reads, TCRdb called clonotypes with MiXCR, one entry per CDR3 protein. Among roughly 230,000 distinct CDR3 sequences listed, around 6.2% were seen once. V is TRBV11-2 and J is TRBJ1-1; TRBD1 is a possible D gene (6 bases). Sequencing was performed on PBMCs. This TCR derives from a human donor in good health (CMV status not recorded). Some clones in this sample may be carry-over from other donors' samples. The CDR3 sequence: CASSGRGPNTEAFF. CDR3 DNA sequence: TGTGCCAGCAGCGGCAGGGGCCCGAACACTGAAGCTTTCTTT.